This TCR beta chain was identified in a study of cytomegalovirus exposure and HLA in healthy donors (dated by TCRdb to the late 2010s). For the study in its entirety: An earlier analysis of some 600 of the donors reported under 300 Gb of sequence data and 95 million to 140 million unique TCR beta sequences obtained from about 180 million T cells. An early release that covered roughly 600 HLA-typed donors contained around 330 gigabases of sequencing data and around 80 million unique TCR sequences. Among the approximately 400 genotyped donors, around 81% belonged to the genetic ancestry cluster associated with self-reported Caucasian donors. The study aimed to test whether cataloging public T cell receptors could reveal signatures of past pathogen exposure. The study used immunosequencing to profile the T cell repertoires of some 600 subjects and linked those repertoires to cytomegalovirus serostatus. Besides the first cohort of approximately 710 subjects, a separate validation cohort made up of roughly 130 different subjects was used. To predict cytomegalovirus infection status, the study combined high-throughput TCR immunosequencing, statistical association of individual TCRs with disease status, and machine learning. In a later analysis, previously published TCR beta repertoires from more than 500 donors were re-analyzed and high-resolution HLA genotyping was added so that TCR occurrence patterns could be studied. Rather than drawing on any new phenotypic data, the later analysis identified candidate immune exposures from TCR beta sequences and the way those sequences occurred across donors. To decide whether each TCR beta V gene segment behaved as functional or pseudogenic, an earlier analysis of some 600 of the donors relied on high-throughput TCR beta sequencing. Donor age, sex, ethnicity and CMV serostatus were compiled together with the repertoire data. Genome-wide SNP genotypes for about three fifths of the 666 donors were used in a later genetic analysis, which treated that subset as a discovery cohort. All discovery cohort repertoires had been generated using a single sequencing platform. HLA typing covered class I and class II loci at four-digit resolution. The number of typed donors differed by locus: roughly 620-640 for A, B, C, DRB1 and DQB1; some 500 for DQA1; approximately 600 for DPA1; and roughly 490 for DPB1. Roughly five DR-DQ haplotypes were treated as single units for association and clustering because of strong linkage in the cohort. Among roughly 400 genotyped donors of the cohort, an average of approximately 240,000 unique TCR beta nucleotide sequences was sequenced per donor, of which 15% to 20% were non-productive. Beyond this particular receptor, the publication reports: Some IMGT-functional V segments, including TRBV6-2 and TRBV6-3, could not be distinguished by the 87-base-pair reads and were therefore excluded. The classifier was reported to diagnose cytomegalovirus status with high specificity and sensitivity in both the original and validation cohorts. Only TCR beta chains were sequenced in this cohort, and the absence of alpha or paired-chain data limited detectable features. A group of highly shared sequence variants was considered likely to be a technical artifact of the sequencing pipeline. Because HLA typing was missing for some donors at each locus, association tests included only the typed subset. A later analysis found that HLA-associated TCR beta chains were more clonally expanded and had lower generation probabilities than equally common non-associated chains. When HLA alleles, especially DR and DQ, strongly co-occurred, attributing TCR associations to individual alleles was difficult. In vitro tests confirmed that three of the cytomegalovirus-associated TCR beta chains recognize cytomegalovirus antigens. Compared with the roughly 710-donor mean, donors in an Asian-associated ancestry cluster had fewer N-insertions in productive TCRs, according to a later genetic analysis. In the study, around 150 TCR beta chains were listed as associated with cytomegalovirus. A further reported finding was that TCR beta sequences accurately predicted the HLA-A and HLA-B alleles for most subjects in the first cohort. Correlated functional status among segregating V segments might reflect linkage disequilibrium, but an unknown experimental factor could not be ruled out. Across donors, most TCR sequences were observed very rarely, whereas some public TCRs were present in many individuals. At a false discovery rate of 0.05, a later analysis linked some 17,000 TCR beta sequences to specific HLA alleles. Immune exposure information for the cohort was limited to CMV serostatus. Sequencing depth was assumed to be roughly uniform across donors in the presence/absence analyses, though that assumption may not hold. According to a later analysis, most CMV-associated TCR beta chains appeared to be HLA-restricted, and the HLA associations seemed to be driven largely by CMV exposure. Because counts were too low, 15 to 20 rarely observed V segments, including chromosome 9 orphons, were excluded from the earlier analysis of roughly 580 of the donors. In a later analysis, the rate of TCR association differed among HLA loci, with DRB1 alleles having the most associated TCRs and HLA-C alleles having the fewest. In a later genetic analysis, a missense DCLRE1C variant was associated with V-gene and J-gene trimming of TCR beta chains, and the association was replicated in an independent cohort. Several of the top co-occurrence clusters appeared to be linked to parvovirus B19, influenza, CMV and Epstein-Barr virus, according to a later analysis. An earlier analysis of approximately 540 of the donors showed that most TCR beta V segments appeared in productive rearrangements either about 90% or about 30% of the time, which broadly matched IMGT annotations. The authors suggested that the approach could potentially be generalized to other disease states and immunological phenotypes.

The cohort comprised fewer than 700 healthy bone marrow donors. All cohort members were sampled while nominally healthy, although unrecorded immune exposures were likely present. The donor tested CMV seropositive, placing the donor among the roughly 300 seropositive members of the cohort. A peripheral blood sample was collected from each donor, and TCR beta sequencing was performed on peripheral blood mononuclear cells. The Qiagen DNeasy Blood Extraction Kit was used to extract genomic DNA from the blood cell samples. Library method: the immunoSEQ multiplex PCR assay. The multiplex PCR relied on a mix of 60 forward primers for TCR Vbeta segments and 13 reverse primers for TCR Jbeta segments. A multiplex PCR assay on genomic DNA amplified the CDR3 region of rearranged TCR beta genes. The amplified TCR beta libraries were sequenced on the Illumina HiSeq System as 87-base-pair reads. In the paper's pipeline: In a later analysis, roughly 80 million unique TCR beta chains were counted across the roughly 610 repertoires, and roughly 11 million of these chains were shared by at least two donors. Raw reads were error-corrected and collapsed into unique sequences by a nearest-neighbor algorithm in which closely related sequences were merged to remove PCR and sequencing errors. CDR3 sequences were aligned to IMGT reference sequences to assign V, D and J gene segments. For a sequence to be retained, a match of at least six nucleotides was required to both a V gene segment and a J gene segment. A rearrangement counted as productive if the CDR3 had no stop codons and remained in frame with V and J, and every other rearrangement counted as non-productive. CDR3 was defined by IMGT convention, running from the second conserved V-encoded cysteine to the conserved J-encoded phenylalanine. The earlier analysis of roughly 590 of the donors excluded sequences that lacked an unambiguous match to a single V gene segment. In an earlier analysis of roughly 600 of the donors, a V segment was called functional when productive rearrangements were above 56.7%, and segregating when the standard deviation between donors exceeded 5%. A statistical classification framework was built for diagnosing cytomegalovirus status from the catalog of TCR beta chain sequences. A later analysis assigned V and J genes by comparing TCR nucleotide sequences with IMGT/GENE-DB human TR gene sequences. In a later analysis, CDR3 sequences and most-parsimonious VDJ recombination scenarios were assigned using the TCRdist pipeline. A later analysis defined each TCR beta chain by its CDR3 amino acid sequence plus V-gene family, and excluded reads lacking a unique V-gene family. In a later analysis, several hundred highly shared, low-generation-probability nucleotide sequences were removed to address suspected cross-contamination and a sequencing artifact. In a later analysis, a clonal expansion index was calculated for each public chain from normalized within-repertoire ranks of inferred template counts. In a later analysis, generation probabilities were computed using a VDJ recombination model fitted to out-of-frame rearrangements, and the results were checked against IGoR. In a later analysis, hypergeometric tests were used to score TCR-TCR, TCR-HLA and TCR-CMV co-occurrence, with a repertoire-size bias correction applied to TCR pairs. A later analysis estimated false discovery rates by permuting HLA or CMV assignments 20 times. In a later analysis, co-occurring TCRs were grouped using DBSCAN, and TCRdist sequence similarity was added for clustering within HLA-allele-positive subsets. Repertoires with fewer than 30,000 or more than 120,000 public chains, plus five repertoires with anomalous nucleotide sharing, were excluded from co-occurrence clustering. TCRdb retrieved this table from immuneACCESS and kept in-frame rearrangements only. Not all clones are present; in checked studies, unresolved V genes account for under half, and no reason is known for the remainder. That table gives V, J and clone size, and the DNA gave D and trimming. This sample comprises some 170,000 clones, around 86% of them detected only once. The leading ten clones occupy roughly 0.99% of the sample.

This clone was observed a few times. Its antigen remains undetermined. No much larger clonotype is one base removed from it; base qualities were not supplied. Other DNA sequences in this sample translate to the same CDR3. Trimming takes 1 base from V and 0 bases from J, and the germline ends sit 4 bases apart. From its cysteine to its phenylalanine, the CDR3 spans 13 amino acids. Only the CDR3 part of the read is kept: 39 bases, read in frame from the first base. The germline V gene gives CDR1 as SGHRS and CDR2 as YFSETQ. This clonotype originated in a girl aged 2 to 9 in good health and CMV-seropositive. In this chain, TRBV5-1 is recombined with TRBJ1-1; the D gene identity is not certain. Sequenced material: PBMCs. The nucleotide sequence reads TGCGCCAGCAGCTTGACAGTGAACACTGAAGCTTTCTTT. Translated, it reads CASSLTVNTEAFF. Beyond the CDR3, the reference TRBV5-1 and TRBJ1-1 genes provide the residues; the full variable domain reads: KAGVTQTPRYLIKTRGQQVTLSCSPISGHRSVSWYQQTPGQGLQFLFEYFSETQRNKGNFPGRFSGRQFSNSRSEMNVSTLELGDSALYLCASSLTVNTEAFFGQGTRLTVV.